A single sample is the source of the 5 T cell receptor beta chains below, sequenced in a study of blood T cell repertoires in COVID-19. This table comes from immunoSEQ multiplex PCR, and its TCRdb copy is limited to in-frame clones, with some not included. The sample yields around 100,000 clones, around 83% seen once. Material for sequencing was peripheral blood. These receptors were taken from a man aged 35 to 55 with acute or convalescent COVID-19.

The chain is built from TRBV15 and TRBJ1-4, with a possible D match to TRBD1 (5 bases). Germline V gives CDR1 LNHNV, CDR2 YYDKDF (reference sequence). CDR3 length equals 13 residues. Trimming stripped 6 bases from V and 11 bases from J, with 16 bases between. CDR3 protein: CATRDSGTQKLFF. In DNA, the CDR3 is TGTGCCACCAGAGACAGCGGGACCCAGAAACTGTTTTTT.

The chain links TRBV9 to TRBJ2-3, with D maybe TRBD1 (6 bases). The germline V gene has CDR1 SGDLS and CDR2 YYNGEE. Between the trimmed V and J ends, which lost 2 bases and 5 bases, there was a span of 15 bases. The CDR3 is 15 amino acids. CDR3 sequence reads: CASSVQGLEVDTQYF. The CDR3 DNA sequence: TGTGCCAGCAGCGTTCAGGGGCTCGAAGTAGATACGCAGTATTTT.

The chain employs TRBV7-8 and TRBJ1-1, with 8 bases fitting TRBD1. This CDR3 has 17 amino acids. V lost 4 bases to trimming and J lost 4 bases; unmatched junction nucleotides: 14. The germline V gene has CDR1 SGHVS and CDR2 FQNEAQ. The CDR3 region has the DNA TGTGCCAGCAGCTCCCCGTGGACAGGGCCTCGTGGCACTGAAGCTTTCTTT. As protein: CASSSPWTGPRGTEAFF.

This clone occurred a few times. V usage is TRBV27 and J usage is TRBJ2-5; TRBD1 aligns across 10 bases. CDR3 length: 17 residues. Germline CDR1 is MNHEY and CDR2 is SMNVEV (reference sequence). Trimming at V came to 1 base and at J to 2 bases, leaving 7 bases not matched to a gene. CDR3 nucleotide sequence: TGTGCCAGCAGTTTATGGGGGACAGGGGAGGTACAAGAGACCCAGTACTTC. This gives the protein CASSLWGTGEVQETQYF.

This clone was detected only a few times. The chain employs TRBV24-1 and TRBJ2-2; weak D call: TRBD1 (5 bases). Germline V CDR1 and CDR2: KGHDR, SFDVKD. The CDR3 runs to 14 residues. V dropped 5 bases and J dropped 4 bases, with 10 bases sitting between them. CDR3 DNA: TGTGCCACCAGTGGCCAGGGTGGCACCGGGGAGCTGTTTTTT. It is translated as CATSGQGGTGELFF.